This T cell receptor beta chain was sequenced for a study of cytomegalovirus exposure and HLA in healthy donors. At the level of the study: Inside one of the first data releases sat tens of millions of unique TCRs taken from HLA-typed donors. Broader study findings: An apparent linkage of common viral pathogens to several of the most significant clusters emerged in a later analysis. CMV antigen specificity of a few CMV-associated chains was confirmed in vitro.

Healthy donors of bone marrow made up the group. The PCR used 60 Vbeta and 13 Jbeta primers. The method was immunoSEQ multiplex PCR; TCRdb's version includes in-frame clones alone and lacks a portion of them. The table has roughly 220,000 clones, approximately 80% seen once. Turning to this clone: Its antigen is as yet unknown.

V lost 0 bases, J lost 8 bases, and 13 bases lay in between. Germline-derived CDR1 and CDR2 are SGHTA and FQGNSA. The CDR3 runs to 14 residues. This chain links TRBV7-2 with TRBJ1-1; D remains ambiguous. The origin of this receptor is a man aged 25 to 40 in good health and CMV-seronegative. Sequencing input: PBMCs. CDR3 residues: CASSLAETSLEAFF. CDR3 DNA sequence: TGTGCCAGCAGCTTAGCAGAGACATCCCTCGAAGCTTTCTTT.